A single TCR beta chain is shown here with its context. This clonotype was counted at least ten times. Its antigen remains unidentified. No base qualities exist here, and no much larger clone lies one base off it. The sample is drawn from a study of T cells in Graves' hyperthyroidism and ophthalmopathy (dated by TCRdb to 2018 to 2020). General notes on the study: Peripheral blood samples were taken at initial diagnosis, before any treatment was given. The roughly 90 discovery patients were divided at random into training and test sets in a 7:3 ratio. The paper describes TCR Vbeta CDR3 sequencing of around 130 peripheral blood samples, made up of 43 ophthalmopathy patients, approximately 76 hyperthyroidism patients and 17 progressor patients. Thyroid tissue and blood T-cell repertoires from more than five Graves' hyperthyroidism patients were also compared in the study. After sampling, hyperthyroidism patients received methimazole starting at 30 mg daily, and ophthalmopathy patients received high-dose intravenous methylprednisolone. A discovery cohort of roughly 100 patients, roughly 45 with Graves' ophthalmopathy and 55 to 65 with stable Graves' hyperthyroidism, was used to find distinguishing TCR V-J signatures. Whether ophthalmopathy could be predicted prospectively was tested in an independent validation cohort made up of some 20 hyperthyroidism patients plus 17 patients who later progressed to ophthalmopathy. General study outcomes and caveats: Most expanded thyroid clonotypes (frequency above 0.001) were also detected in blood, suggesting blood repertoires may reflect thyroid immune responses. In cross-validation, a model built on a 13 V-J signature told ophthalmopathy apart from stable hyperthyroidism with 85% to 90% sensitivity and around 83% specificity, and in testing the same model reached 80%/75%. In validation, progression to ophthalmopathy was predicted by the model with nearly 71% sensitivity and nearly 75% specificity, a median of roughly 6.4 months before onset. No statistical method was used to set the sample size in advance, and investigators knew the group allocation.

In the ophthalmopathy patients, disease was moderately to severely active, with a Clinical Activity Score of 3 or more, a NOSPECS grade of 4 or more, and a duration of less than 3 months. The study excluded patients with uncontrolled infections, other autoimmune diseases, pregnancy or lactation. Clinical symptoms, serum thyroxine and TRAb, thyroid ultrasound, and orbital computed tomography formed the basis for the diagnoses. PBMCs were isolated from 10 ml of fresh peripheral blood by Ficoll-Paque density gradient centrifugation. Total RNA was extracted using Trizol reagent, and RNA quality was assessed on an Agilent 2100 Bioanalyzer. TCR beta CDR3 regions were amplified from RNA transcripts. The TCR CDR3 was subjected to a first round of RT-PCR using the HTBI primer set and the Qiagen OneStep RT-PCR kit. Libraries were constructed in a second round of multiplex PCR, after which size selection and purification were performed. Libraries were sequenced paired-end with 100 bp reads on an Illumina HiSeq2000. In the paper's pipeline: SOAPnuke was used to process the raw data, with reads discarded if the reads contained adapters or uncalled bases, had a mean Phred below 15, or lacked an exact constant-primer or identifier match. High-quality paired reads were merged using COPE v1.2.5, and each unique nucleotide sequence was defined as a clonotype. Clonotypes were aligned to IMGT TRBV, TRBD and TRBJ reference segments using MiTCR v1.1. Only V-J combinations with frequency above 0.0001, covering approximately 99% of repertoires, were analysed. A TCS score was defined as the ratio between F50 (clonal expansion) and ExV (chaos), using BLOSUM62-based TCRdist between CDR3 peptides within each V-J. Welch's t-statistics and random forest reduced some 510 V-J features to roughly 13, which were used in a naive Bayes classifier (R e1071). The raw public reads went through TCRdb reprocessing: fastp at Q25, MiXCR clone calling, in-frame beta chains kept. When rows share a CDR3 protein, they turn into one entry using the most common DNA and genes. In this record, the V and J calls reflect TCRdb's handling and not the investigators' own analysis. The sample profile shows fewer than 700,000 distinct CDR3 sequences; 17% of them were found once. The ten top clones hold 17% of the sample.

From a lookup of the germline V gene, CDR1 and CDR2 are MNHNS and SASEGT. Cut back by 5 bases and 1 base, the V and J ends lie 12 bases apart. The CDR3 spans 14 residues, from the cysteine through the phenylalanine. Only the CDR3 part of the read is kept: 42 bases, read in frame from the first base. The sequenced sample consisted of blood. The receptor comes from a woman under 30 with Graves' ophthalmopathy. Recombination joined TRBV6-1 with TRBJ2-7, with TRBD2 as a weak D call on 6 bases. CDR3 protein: CASSSLARSYEQYF. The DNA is TGTGCCAGCAGTTCGCTAGCGAGATCCTACGAGCAGTACTTC.